A single sample gave rise to the 2 T cell receptor beta chains below, sequenced in a study of T cell changes during pregnancy in multiple sclerosis. Produced via immunoSEQ multiplex PCR; TCRdb's table is partial and in-frame only. Of under 45,000 clones listed, about 87% were seen once; the top ten hold approximately 1.2%. Sequences were derived from CD4+ T cells from peripheral blood mononuclear cells, sampled in the second trimester of pregnancy. These receptors originate from a female donor with multiple sclerosis, enrolled in a pregnancy study.

J is TRBJ2-1 and V is TRBV7-3, with 10 bases identical to TRBD2. Germline assignment: CDR1 SGHTA and CDR2 FQGTGA. With V trimmed by 2 bases and J by 8 bases, 9 bases remained unmatched. This CDR3 region has 16 residues. CDR3 loop: CASSLVSSGSLYEQFF. Written as DNA, the CDR3 is TGTGCCAGCAGCTTAGTGTCTAGCGGGAGTCTCTATGAGCAGTTCTTC.

V is TRBV6-1 and J is TRBJ2-7; 9 bases line up with TRBD2. Germline lookup yields CDR1 MNHNS and CDR2 SASEGT. The V and J ends lost 6 bases and 3 bases, in that order; junction bases with no gene match: 6. The CDR3 spans 14 residues. CDR3 bases: TGTGCCAGCAGGGGAGGACTAGCGCTCTACGAGCAGTACTTC. Its protein is CASRGGLALYEQYF.